Reported below is one T cell receptor (beta chain). Its specificity is unknown. The CDR3 length is 15 residues. These data are taken from a study of monozygotic twins with inflammatory bowel disease. Whole-study findings and limits: Against healthy co-twins, IBD patients had lower TCRbeta diversity (measured by inverse Simpson).

Total RNA input per TCR library was around 3,500 ng. The study subjected TCRalpha and TCRbeta cDNA to two nested PCRs of approximately 17 and 9 cycles. Using the 5' RACE reads, TCRdb records one entry per CDR3 protein without DNA. Its table records 300,000 to 400,000 distinct CDR3 sequences. Sequencing was done on a sample of blood. The chain uses TRBV12-3 or TRBV12-4 and TRBJ1-2. The clonotype originates from a human donor with ulcerative colitis or Crohn's disease, or a healthy co-twin of an affected twin (not recorded which). The CDR3 sequence: CASSSARSGTYGYTF.